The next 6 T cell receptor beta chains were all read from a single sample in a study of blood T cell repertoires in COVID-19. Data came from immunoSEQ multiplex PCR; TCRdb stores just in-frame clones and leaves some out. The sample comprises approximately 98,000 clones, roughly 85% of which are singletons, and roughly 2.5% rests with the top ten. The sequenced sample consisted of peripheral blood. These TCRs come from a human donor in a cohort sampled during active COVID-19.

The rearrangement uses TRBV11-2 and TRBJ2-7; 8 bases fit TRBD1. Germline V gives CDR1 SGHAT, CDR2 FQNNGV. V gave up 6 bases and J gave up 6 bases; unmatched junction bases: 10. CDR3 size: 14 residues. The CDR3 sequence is CASRGRGRGPEQYF. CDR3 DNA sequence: TGTGCCAGCAGGGGGCGTGGCAGGGGGCCCGAGCAGTACTTC.

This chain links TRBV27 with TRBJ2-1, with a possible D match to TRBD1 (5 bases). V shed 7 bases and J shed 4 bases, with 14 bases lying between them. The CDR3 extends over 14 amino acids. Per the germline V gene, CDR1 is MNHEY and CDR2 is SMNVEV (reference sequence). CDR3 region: CASTLGASYNEQFF. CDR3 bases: TGTGCCAGCACCCTAGGGGCATCTTACAATGAGCAGTTCTTC.

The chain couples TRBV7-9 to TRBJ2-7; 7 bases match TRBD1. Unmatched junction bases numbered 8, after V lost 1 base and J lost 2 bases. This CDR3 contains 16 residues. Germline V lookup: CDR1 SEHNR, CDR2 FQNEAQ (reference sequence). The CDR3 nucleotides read TGTGCCAGCAGCTTAGGGCCCCGGGACAGACCCTACGAGCAGTACTTC. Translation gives CASSLGPRDRPYEQYF.

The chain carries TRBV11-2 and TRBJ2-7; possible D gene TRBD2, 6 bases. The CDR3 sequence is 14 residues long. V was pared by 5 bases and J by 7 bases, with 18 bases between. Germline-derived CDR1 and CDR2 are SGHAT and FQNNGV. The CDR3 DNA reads TGTGCCAGCAGCCCTCGGACTACTCCGCAGGAGCAGTACTTC. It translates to CASSPRTTPQEQYF. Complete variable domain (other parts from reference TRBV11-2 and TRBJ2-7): EAGVAQSPRYKIIEKRQSVAFWCNPISGHATLYWYQQILGQGPKLLIQFQNNGVVDDSQLPKDRFSAERLKGVDSTLKIQPAKLEDSAVYLCASSPRTTPQEQYFGPGTRLTVT.

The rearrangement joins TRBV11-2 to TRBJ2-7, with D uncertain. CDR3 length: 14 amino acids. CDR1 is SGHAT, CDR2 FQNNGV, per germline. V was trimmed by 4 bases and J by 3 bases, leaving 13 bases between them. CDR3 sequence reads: CASSSTPKLYEQYF. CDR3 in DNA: TGTGCCAGCAGCTCAACTCCGAAGCTCTACGAGCAGTACTTC. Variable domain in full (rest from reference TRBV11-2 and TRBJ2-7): EAGVAQSPRYKIIEKRQSVAFWCNPISGHATLYWYQQILGQGPKLLIQFQNNGVVDDSQLPKDRFSAERLKGVDSTLKIQPAKLEDSAVYLCASSSTPKLYEQYFGPGTRLTVT.

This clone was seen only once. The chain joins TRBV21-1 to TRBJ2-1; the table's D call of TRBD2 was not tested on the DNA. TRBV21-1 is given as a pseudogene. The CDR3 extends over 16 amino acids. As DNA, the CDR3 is TGTGCCAGCCACACTAGCGGGAGGGTCTCCTACAATGAGCAGTTCTTC. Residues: CASHTSGRVSYNEQFF.